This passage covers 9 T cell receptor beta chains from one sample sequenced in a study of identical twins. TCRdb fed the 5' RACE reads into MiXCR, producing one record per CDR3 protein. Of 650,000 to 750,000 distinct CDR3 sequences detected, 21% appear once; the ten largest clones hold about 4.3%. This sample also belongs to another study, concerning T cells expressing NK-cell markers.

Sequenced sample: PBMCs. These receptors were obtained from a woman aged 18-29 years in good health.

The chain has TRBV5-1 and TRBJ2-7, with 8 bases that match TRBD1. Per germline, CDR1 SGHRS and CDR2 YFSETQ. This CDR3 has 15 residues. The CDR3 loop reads CTSSFGTGYEGEQYF. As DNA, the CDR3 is TGCACCTCTTCATTTGGGACAGGATATGAAGGCGAGCAGTACTTC.

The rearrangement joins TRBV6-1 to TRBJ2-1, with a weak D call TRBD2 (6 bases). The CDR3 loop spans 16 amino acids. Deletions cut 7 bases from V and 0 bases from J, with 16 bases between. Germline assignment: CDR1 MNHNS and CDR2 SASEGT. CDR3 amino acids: CASTASLASSYNEQFF. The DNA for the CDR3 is TGTGCCAGCACCGCTTCCCTAGCGAGCTCCTACAATGAGCAGTTCTTC.

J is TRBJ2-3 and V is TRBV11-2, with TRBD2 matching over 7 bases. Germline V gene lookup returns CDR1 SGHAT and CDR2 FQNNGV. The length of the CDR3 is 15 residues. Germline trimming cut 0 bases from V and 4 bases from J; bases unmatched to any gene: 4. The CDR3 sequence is CASSLDLAGADTQYF. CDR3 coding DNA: TGTGCCAGCAGCTTAGATTTAGCGGGCGCAGATACGCAGTATTTT. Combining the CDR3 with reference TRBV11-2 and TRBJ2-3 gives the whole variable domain EAGVAQSPRYKIIEKRQSVAFWCNPISGHATLYWYQQILGQGPKLLIQFQNNGVVDDSQLPKDRFSAERLKGVDSTLKIQPAKLEDSAVYLCASSLDLAGADTQYFGPGTRLTVL.

The CDR3 is CASSLIEVLREIPSSYEQYF. As DNA, the CDR3 is TGTGCCAGCAGCTTAATTGAGGTCCTACGGGAGATACCGAGCTCCTACGAGCAGTACTTC. The V call is TRBV11-2, the J call TRBJ2-7, with D perhaps TRBD2 (6 bases). Looked up from germline, CDR1 is SGHAT and CDR2 is FQNNGV. The CDR3 totals 20 residues. The germline V and J ends were trimmed by 2 bases and 0 bases, with 26 bases remaining between them.

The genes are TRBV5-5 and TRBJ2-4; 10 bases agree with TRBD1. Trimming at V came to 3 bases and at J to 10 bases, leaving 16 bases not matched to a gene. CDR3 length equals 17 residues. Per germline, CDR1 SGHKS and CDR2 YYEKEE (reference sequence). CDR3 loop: CASSSVPGQGSAVIQYF. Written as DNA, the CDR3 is TGTGCCAGCAGCTCAGTCCCGGGACAGGGGTCCGCCGTAATTCAGTACTTC.

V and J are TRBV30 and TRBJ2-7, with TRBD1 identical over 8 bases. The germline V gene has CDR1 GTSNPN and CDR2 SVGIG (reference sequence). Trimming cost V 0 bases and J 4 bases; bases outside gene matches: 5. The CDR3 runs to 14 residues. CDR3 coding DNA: TGTGCCTGGAGTGTCGGCAGGGGGCGGTACGAGCAGTACTTC. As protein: CAWSVGRGRYEQYF. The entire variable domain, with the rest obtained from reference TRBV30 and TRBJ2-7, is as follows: SQTIHQWPATLVQPVGSPLSLECTVEGTSNPNLYWYRQAAGRGLQLLFYSVGIGQISSEVPQNLSASRPQDRQFILSSKKLLLSDSGFYLCAWSVGRGRYEQYFGPGTRLTVT.

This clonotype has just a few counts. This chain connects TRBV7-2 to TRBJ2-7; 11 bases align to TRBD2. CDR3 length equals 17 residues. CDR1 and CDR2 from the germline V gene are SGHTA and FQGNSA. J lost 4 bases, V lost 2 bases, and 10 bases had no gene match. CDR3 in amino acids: CASSLRVAGGLVYEQYF. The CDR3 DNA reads TGTGCCAGCAGCTTAAGGGTAGCGGGGGGGCTAGTTTACGAGCAGTACTTC.

The CDR3 here is CASSESLLGREQFF. CDR3 bases: TGCGCCAGCAGTGAGTCTTTACTGGGCAGAGAGCAGTTCTTC. The chain recombines TRBV10-1 with TRBJ2-1; D gene ambiguous. Looked up from germline, CDR1 is WNHNN and CDR2 is SYGVQD (reference sequence). The CDR3 is 14 residues long. V dropped 0 bases and J dropped 10 bases, with 13 bases sitting between them.

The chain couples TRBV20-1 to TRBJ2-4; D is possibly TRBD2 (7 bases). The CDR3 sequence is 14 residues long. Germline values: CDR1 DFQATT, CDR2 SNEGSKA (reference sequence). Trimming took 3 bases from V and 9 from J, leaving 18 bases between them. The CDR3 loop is CSARGGAPESIQYF. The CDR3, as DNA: TGCAGTGCTAGGGGGGGGGCCCCCGAAAGCATTCAGTACTTC.